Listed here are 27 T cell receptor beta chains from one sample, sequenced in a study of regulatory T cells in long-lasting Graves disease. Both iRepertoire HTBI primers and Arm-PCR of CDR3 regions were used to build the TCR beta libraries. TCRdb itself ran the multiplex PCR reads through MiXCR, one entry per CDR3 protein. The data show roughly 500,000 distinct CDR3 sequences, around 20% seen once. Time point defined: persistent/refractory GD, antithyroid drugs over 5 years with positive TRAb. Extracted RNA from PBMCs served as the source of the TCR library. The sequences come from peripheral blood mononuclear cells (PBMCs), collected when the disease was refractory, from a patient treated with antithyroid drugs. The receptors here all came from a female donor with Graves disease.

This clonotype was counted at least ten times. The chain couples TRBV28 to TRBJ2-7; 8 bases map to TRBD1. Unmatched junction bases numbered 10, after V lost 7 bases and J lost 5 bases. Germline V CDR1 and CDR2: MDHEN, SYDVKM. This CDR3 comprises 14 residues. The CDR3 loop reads CASTYATGENEQYF. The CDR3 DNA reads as TGTGCCAGCACCTACGCGACAGGGGAGAACGAGCAGTACTTC.

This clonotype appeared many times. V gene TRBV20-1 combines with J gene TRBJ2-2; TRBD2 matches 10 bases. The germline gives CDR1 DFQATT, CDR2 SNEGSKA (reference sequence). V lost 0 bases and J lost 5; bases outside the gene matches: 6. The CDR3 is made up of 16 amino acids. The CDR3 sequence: CSARDASGRKTGELFF. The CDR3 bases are TGCAGTGCTAGAGATGCTAGCGGGAGAAAGACCGGGGAGCTGTTTTTT.

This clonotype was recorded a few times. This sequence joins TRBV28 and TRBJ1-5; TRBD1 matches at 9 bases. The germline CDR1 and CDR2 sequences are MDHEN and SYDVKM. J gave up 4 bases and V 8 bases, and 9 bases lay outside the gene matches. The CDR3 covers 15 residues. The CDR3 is CASQEDRGLNQPQHF. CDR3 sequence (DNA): TGTGCCAGCCAGGAGGACAGGGGTTTGAATCAGCCCCAGCATTTT.

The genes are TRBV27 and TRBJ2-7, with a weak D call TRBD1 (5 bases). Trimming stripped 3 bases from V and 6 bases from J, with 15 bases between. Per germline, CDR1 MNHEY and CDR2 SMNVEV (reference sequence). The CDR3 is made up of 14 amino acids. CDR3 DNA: TGTGCCAGCAGTTTTCGGCAGGGTGACGGCGAGCAGTACTTC. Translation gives CASSFRQGDGEQYF.

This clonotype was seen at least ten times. The CDR3: CASSVVPRNIQYF. CDR3 coding DNA: TGTGCCAGCAGCGTGGTCCCACGAAACATTCAGTACTTC. The rearrangement uses TRBV28 and TRBJ2-4; D call uncertain. Trimming removed 6 bases from V and 6 bases from J, with 12 bases in between. The CDR3 loop spans 13 amino acids. CDR1 is MDHEN, CDR2 SYDVKM, per germline.

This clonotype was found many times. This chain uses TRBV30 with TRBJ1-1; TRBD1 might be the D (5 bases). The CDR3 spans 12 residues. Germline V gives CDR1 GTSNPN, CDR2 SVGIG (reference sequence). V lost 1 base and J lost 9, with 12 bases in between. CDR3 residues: CAWSARQQQAFF. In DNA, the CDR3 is TGTGCCTGGAGTGCCCGACAGCAGCAAGCTTTCTTT.

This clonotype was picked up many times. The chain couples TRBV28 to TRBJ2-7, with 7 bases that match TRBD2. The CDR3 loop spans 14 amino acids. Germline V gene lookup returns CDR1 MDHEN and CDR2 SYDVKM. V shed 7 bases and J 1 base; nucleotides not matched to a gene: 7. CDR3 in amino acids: CASNPVGGSYEQYF. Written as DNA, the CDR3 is TGTGCCAGCAACCCCGTCGGGGGGTCCTACGAGCAGTACTTC.

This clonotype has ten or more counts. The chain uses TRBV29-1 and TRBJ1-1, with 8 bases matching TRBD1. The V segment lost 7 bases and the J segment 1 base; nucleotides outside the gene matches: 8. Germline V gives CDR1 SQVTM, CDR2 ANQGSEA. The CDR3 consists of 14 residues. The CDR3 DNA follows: TGCAGCGCTGTGCGTCAGGGGGCGAACACTGAAGCTTTCTTT. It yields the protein CSAVRQGANTEAFF.

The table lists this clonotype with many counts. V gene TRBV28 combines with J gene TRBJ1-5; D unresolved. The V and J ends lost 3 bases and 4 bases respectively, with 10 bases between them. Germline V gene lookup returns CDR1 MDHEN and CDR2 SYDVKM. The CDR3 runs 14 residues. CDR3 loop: CASSFRVWNQPQHF. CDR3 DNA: TGTGCCAGCAGTTTTAGGGTATGGAATCAGCCCCAGCATTTT. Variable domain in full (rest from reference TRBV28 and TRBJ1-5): DVKVTQSSRYLVKRTGEKVFLECVQDMDHENMFWYRQDPGLGLRLIYFSYDVKMKEKGDIPEGYSVSREKKERFSLILESASTNQTSMYLCASSFRVWNQPQHFGDGTRLSIL.

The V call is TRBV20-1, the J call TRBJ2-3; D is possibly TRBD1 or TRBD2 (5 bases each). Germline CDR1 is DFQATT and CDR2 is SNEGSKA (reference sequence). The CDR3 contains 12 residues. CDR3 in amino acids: CGLLGGGDTQYF. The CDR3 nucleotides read TGCGGCCTTCTTGGTGGGGGAGATACGCAGTATTTT.

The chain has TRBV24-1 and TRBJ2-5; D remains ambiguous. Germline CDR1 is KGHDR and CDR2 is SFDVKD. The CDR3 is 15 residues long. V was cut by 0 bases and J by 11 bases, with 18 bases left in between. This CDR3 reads CATSDLALEGNEQYF. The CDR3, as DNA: TGTGCCACCAGTGATTTGGCCCTAGAAGGGAATGAGCAGTACTTC.

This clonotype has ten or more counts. The CDR3 bases are TGTGCCAGCGGGGACTTCCAAGAGACCCAGTACTTC. Encoded protein: CASGDFQETQYF. The chain combines TRBV2 with TRBJ2-5; a weak D match, TRBD2 (6 bases). This CDR3 is 12 amino acids long. The germline V gene has CDR1 SNHLY and CDR2 FYNNEI. V was pared by 8 bases and J by 1 base, with 8 bases between.

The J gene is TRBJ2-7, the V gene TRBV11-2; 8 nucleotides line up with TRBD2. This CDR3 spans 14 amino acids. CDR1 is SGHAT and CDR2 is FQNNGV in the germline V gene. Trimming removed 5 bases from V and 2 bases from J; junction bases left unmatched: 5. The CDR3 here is CASSNLGGAYEQYF. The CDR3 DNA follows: TGTGCCAGCAGCAACCTCGGGGGGGCCTACGAGCAGTACTTC.

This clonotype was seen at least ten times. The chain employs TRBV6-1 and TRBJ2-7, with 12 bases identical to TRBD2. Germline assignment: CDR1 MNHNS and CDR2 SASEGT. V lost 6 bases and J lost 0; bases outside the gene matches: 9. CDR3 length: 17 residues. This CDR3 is CASRQKRLAGDSYEQYF. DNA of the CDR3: TGTGCCAGCAGACAGAAGAGACTAGCGGGAGACTCCTACGAGCAGTACTTC.

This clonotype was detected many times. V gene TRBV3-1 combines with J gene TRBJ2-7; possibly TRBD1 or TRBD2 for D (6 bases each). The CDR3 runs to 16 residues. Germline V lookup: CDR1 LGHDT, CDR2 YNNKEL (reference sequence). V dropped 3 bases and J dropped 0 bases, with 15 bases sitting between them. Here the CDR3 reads CASSQLTGASSYEQYF. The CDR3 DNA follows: TGTGCCAGCAGCCAGCTCACGGGGGCGAGCTCCTACGAGCAGTACTTC.

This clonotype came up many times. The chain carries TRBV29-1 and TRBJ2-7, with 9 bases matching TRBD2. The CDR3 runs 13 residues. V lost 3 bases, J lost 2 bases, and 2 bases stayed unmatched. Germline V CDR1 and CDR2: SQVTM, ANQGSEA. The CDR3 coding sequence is TGCAGCGTTGAGCGGGAGGGAACCTACGAGCAGTACTTC. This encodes CSVEREGTYEQYF.

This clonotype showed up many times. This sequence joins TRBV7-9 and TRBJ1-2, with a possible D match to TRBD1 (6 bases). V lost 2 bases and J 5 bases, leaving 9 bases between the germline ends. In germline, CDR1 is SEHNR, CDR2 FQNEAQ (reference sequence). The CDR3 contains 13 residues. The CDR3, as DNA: TGTGCCAGCAGCTTAAACAGGGCATATGGCTACACCTTC. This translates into CASSLNRAYGYTF.

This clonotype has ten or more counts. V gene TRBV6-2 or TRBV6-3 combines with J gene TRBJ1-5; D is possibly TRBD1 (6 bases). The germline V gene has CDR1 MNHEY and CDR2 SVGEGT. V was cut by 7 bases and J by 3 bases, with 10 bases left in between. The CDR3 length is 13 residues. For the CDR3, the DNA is TGTGCCAGCACATGGGGGGCCAATCAGCCCCAGCATTTT. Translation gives CASTWGANQPQHF.

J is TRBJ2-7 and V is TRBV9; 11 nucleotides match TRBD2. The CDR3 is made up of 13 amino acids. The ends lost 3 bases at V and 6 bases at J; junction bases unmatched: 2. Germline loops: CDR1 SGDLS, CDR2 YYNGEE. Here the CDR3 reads CASSGLAGSEQYF. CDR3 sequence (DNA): TGTGCCAGCAGCGGACTAGCGGGAAGCGAGCAGTACTTC.

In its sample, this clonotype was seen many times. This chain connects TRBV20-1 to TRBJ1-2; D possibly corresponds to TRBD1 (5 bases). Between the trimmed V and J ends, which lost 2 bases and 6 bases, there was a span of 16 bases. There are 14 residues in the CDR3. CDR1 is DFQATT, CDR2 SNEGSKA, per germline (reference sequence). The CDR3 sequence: CSARPRGGLHGYTF. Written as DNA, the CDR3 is TGCAGTGCTAGACCCCGTGGGGGGTTACATGGCTACACCTTC.

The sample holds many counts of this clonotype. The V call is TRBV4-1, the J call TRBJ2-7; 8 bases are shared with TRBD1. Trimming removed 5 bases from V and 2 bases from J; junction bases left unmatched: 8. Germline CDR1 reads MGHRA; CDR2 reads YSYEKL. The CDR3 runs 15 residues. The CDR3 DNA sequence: TGCGCCAGCAGCGGGGCCGGGACAGGAGCCTACGAGCAGTACTTC. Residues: CASSGAGTGAYEQYF.

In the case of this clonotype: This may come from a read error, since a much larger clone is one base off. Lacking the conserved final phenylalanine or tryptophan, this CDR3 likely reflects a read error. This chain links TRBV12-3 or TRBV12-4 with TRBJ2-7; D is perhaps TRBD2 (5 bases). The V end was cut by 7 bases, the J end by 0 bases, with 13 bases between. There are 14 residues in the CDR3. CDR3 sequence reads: CASKKGGSSYEQYS. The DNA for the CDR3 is TGTGCCAGCAAGAAGGGCGGGTCCTCCTACGAGCAGTACTCC.

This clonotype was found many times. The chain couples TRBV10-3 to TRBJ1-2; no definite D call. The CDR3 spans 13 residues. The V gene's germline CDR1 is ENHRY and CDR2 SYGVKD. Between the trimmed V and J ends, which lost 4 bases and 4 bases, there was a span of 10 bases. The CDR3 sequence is CAISGNSGYGYTF. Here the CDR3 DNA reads TGTGCCATCAGTGGGAATTCTGGCTATGGCTACACCTTC.

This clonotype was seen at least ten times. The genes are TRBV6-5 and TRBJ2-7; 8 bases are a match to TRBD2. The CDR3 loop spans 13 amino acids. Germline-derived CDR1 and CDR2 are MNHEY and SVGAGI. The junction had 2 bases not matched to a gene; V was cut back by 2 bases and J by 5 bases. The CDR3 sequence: CASSYAGGHEQYF. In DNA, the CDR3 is TGTGCCAGCAGTTACGCGGGAGGCCACGAGCAGTACTTC.

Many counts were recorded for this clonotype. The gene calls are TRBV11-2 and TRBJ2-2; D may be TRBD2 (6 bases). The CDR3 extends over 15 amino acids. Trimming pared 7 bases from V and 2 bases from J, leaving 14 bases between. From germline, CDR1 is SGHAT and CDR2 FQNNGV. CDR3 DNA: TGTGCCAGCACTCTGGTAGCGGTCAACACCGGGGAGCTGTTTTTT. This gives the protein CASTLVAVNTGELFF.

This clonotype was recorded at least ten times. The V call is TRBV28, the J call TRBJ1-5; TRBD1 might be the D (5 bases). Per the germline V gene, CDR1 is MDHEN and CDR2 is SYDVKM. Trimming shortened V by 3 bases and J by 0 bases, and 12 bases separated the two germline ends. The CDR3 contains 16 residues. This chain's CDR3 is CASSLGFDSSNQPQHF. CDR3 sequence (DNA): TGTGCCAGCAGTTTGGGGTTCGACAGTAGCAATCAGCCCCAGCATTTT.

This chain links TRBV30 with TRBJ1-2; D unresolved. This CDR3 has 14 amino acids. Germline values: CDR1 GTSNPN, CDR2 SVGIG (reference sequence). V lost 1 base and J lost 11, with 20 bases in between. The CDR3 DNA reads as TGTGCCTGGAGTGCCCAATTGTATTCTATGGGGTACACCTTC. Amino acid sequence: CAWSAQLYSMGYTF.